This T cell receptor (beta chain) was captured in a study of beta chain features in type 1 diabetes (dated by TCRdb to about 2018). Study-level background: Mean age, gender distribution, total cell number and subset yield were not different between patients and healthy donors. A total of just under 110,000,000 sorted cells were examined across all samples, and RNA yield correlated strongly with the number of cells per subset. The study compared TCRB repertoires of sorted circulating CD4+ T cell subsets between recently diagnosed type 1 diabetes patients and matched healthy donors. Regulatory and stem cell-like memory subsets were obtained from only 8 patients and roughly 8 healthy donors, while naive and central memory subsets were obtained from all 30 or so donors. What the authors observed across the whole study: Naive, central memory and regulatory TCRB repertoires appeared to be more similar among patients than among healthy donors. Sequencing cDNA rather than genomic DNA could over-represent highly expressing activated cells, although activation and CD3 levels did not differ between groups. Only small numbers of individuals were included in the HLA sub-analyses, which left unresolved whether HLA type had any influence on TCRB rearrangement. In all four CD4+ subsets, TCRB CDR3 length was moderately but significantly shorter in type 1 diabetes patients. Patients with type 1 diabetes made fewer insertions and deleted more nucleotides at VDJ recombination sites, implying thymic rearrangement abnormalities. Shorter templates might be favored by PCR, yet because patient and control samples were amplified and corrected together, any such skew would affect both groups equally.

Looking up the germline V gene yields CDR1 MNHNS and CDR2 SASEGT. Cut back by 1 base and 6 bases, the V and J ends lie 11 bases apart. The CDR3 covers 14 residues, taking in both the cysteine and the phenylalanine. Only CDR3 DNA remains: 42 bases, in frame from the first base. The entire isolated RNA was reverse transcribed using the High Capacity cDNA Reverse Transcription Kit, and thus expressed TCRB transcripts were sequenced. Deep immunoSEQ sequencing was applied to naive, central memory and regulatory T cell samples, giving an average of approximately 3.8 million total reads per sample. After sorted cells were lysed in RLT buffer, RNA was extracted with DNase-treated RNeasy Micro or Mini kits, with the choice depending on cell number. Each cell subset was processed separately to prevent cross-contamination, with patient and healthy donor samples processed together. The immunoSEQ multiplex PCR was used to amplify TCRB sequences from cDNA, generating 87-bp fragments that spanned the CDR3 region. Amplicons were sequenced on the Illumina HiSeq platform. Per the original workflow: PCR bias was corrected computationally using synthetic template baselines, and reads within Hamming distance 2 were collapsed, with unmergeable singletons discarded. Reads were aligned to IMGT to assign V, D and J genes, CDR3 length, and insertions or deletions at six rearrangement sites. Clonotype counts were normalized to sorted cell number within each subset before computing true diversity and Gini coefficients with the tcR R package. Repertoire sharing was quantified using the overlap coefficient calculated on TCRB nucleotide sequences. Out-of-frame TCRB sequences from naive cells were analyzed as a proxy for the pre-selection repertoire. The immuneACCESS repertoire file appears here via TCRdb, limited to in-frame rearrangements. These files lack a portion of the clones; in checked studies, under half of the deficit traces to unresolved V genes, and the cause of the others is not known. The DNA was the basis for D and trimming; V, J and clone size are from that table. Across this sample there are about 230,000 clones, with over 9.5% seen only once. The biggest ten clones account for 0.034% of the sample.

From each donor, a single peripheral blood sample of 90 to 150 mL on average was drawn into heparinised tubes. A BD FACSAria II and a panel including CD45RO, CCR7, CD25, CD127, CD95 and CD27 were used to sort naive, central memory, regulatory and stem cell-like memory CD4+ T cells. Every sorted population had a purity above 95%. PBMCs were separated immediately by Lymphoprep density gradient centrifugation and were stained directly, without being cultured. So that batch effects would be minimized, each experiment stained and sorted samples in pairs, pairing one healthy donor with one patient. Comments on this clone: This receptor's antigen is unknown. Within one base of it there is no much larger clone, and no base qualities were kept.

Sequenced input: naive CD4+ T cells from blood. This sample's cell subset or site label indicates: true naive CD4+ T cells. The chain couples TRBV6-1 to TRBJ2-3, with the D gene too uncertain to name. The clonotype was recovered from a woman aged 18-29 years in good health. The bases are TGTGCCAGCAGTGAAGTCTCAGGTCGTGATACGCAGTATTTT. It translates as CASSEVSGRDTQYF.